What follows are 22 T cell receptor beta chains derived from one specimen sequenced in a study of chemoradiotherapy in HPV16-positive cancers. Sequencing was performed with immunoSEQ multiplex PCR; in TCRdb, only in-frame clones are kept and a portion is missing. The sample lists more than 15,000 clones, more than 70% occurring once. This specimen was taken from a patient who underwent chemoradiotherapy. These receptors originate from a human donor with HPV-associated anogenital cancer.

This clone has just a few counts. V usage is TRBV28 and J usage is TRBJ1-1, with 10 positions matching TRBD1. Germline CDR1 and CDR2: MDHEN and SYDVKM. V dropped 6 bases and J dropped 1; count of bases not matched to a gene: 14. The CDR3 is 18 residues long. The CDR3 here is CASRPSEGQGDSNTEAFF. Written as DNA, the CDR3 is TGTGCCAGCAGACCCTCGGAAGGACAGGGGGACTCGAACACTGAAGCTTTCTTT.

The chain couples TRBV29-1 to TRBJ2-7, with D possibly matching TRBD2 (7 bases). V was trimmed by 4 bases and J by 4 bases, leaving 17 bases between them. CDR1 and CDR2 from the germline V gene are SQVTM and ANQGSEA. The CDR3 loop spans 14 amino acids. CDR3 bases: TGCAGCGTTGCAGGAGGGGGGGCGGTTTACGAGCAGTACTTC. Protein product: CSVAGGGAVYEQYF.

The sample holds one count of this clone. The V gene is TRBV19, the J gene TRBJ1-1; the D is unclear. The CDR3 has 12 amino acids. Looked up from germline, CDR1 is LNHDA and CDR2 is SQIVND (reference sequence). V lost 7 bases and J 3 bases, leaving 9 bases between the germline ends. The CDR3 here is CASKYGDTEAFF. For the CDR3, the DNA is TGTGCCAGTAAATACGGGGACACTGAAGCTTTCTTT.

In nucleotides, the CDR3 is TGTGCCAGCAGCCACTCTGGGGCTTTTAATTCACCCCTCCACTTT. Translated, it gives CASSHSGAFNSPLHF. The chain joins TRBV7-9 to TRBJ1-6; D might be TRBD1 (5 bases). Germline assignment: CDR1 SEHNR and CDR2 FQNEAQ (reference sequence). With 5 bases removed from V and 6 bases from J, the gap between germline ends came to 14 bases. CDR3 size: 15 residues. Looking up the rest from reference TRBV7-9 and TRBJ1-6 gives the full variable domain: DTGVSQNPRHKITKRGQNVTFRCDPISEHNRLYWYRQTLGQGPEFLTYFQNEAQLEKSRLLSDRFSAERPKGSFSTLEIQRTEQGDSAMYLCASSHSGAFNSPLHFGNGTRLTVT.

This chain links TRBV7-3 with TRBJ1-1; 8 positions agree with TRBD1. Germline-derived CDR1 and CDR2 are SGHTA and FQGTGA. The trim removed 6 bases at V and 10 bases at J, leaving 7 bases unmatched. The CDR3 has 12 residues. This chain's CDR3 is CASSSTQGAAFF. CDR3 bases: TGTGCCAGCAGTTCCACTCAGGGGGCAGCTTTCTTT.

The chain employs TRBV10-1 and TRBJ1-2, with D uncertain. Trimming stripped 6 bases from V and 10 bases from J, with 9 bases between. The CDR3 is 10 residues long. Germline values: CDR1 WNHNN, CDR2 SYGVQD (reference sequence). The CDR3 is CASSPDTYTF. CDR3 nucleotide sequence: TGCGCCAGCAGCCCCGATACCTACACCTTC.

About this clone itself: The junction departs from germline at one end; a sequencing error may be responsible. The chain is built from TRBV6-1 and TRBJ1-1; D remains ambiguous. The CDR3 has 11 residues. CDR1 and CDR2 from the germline V gene are MNHNS and SASEGT. Here the CDR3 DNA reads TGTGCCAGCAGCGAATCACGAGTAATCGTCTTT. It codes for CASSESRVIVF.

This chain joins TRBV28 and TRBJ2-2, with D possibly TRBD1 on 6 matching bases. The CDR3 sequence is 16 residues long. Trimming pared 7 bases from V and 4 bases from J, leaving 19 bases between. CDR1 is MDHEN, CDR2 SYDVKM, per germline. CDR3 nucleotides: TGTGCCAGCATCCCGAGGGGGTACCTGGGCACCGGGGAGCTGTTTTTT. It specifies CASIPRGYLGTGELFF.

The chain employs TRBV2 and TRBJ2-7, with 10 bases that match TRBD1. Germline V gives CDR1 SNHLY, CDR2 FYNNEI. The V gene end was trimmed by 6 bases and the J gene end by 9 bases; junction bases not matched to a gene: 17. The CDR3 sequence is 16 residues long. Here the CDR3 reads CASSLSGTGVSSRQYF. In DNA, the CDR3 is TGTGCCAGCAGCCTAAGCGGGACAGGGGTTTCGTCGAGGCAGTACTTC.

The chain carries TRBV2 and TRBJ2-5, with TRBD2 matching 16 bases. The J segment lost 5 bases and the V segment lost 6 bases, leaving 12 bases of the junction unmatched. Germline lookup yields CDR1 SNHLY and CDR2 FYNNEI. The CDR3 runs to 18 residues. The CDR3 sequence is CASRKRGTSGGAGETQYF. The CDR3 DNA reads TGTGCCAGCAGAAAAAGGGGGACTAGCGGGGGGGCCGGGGAGACCCAGTACTTC.

The chain carries TRBV6-5 and TRBJ1-3, with D unclear. CDR3 length equals 16 residues. V lost 0 bases and J 2 bases, leaving 11 bases between the germline ends. Germline V CDR1 and CDR2: MNHEY, SVGAGI. The CDR3 DNA reads TGTGCCAGCAGTTACTCGTGGTCGGGTGCTGGAAACACCATATATTTT. Its protein product is CASSYSWSGAGNTIYF.

The chain carries TRBV5-4 and TRBJ1-4; D gene uncertain. Trimming removed 4 bases at V and 0 bases at J, with 7 bases between. The CDR3 runs to 14 residues. Germline loops: CDR1 SGHNT, CDR2 YYREEE (reference sequence). CDR3 in DNA: TGTGCCAGCAGCCCAACACCAACTAATGAAAAACTGTTTTTT. Translated, it gives CASSPTPTNEKLFF.

This clone was seen only a few times. This chain links TRBV5-6 with TRBJ1-1; D call uncertain. The CDR3 extends over 13 amino acids. CDR1 SGHDT and CDR2 YYEEEE come from the germline V gene. V shed 0 bases and J shed 7 bases, with 10 bases lying between them. The CDR3 coding sequence is TGTGCCAGCAGCTTGGCCCTCGGGGTTGAAGCTTTCTTT. Translated: CASSLALGVEAFF.

The chain is built from TRBV6-5 and TRBJ1-2; 8 bases fit TRBD1. The germline V gene has CDR1 MNHEY and CDR2 SVGAGI. CDR3 length: 13 amino acids. Unmatched junction bases numbered 10, after V lost 6 bases and J lost 10 bases. This chain's CDR3 is CASSSPRTGTYTF. CDR3 sequence (DNA): TGTGCCAGCAGCTCCCCTCGGACAGGGACCTACACCTTC.

The V and J genes are TRBV11-2 and TRBJ2-1; 8 bases map to TRBD2. The CDR3 totals 16 residues. Germline trimming cut 3 bases from V and 8 bases from J; bases unmatched to any gene: 12. The germline CDR1 and CDR2 sequences are SGHAT and FQNNGV. CDR3 loop: CASSLRLAGSGHEQFF. In DNA form, the CDR3 reads TGTGCCAGCAGCTTGAGGCTAGCGGGTAGTGGGCATGAGCAGTTCTTC.

The CDR3 region has the DNA TGTGCCAGCAGTCCCCCAAGGGGGGGCCGAGGTTCACCCCTCCACTTT. It specifies CASSPPRGGRGSPLHF. The rearrangement joins TRBV28 to TRBJ1-6; the D gene is possibly TRBD1 (6 bases). CDR3 size: 16 residues. V was pared by 5 bases and J by 9 bases, with 20 bases between. Germline lookup yields CDR1 MDHEN and CDR2 SYDVKM.

The sample holds a few counts of this clone. This rearrangement joins TRBV28 to TRBJ1-1, with 7 nucleotides matching TRBD1. The junction had 7 bases not matched to a gene; V was cut back by 5 bases and J by 1 base. The CDR3 consists of 15 residues. Germline CDR1 is MDHEN and CDR2 is SYDVKM. CDR3 protein: CASSPAGQENTEAFF. CDR3 nucleotide sequence: TGTGCCAGCAGTCCAGCCGGACAGGAGAACACTGAAGCTTTCTTT.

The chain joins TRBV19 to TRBJ2-2; D not resolved. Trimming removed 5 bases from V and 6 bases from J, with 7 bases in between. This CDR3 region has 12 residues. Germline CDR1 reads LNHDA; CDR2 reads SQIVND (reference sequence). The chain's CDR3 is CASSPDPGELFF. CDR3 DNA: TGTGCCAGTAGTCCTGACCCCGGGGAGCTGTTTTTT. Filled out from reference TRBV19 and TRBJ2-2, the complete variable domain reads DGGITQSPKYLFRKEGQNVTLSCEQNLNHDAMYWYRQDPGQGLRLIYYSQIVNDFQKGDIAEGYSVSREKKESFPLTVTSAQKNPTAFYLCASSPDPGELFFGEGSRLTVL.

The CDR3 region is CASSSRTGMINEQFF. DNA of the CDR3: TGTGCCAGCAGCTCCCGGACAGGGATGATTAATGAGCAGTTCTTC. The V and J genes are TRBV7-9 and TRBJ2-1, with 8 bases aligning to TRBD1. The CDR3 totals 15 residues. J gave up 7 bases and V 4 bases, and 9 bases lay outside the gene matches. Germline CDR1 is SEHNR and CDR2 is FQNEAQ (reference sequence).

The chain recombines TRBV15 with TRBJ2-4; D ambiguous. Germline values: CDR1 LNHNV, CDR2 YYDKDF (reference sequence). This CDR3 spans 14 amino acids. The V end lost 0 bases, the J end lost 0 bases, and 3 bases lay between the germline ends. The CDR3, as DNA: TGTGCCACCAGCAGAGATAAAGCCAAAAACATTCAGTACTTC. Its protein product is CATSRDKAKNIQYF.

This clone was observed a few times. The CDR3, as DNA: TGTGCCAGCATTGGGACAGGTAGTCGGGATTCACCCCTCCACTTT. This sequence encodes CASIGTGSRDSPLHF. This sequence joins TRBV2 and TRBJ1-6; 8 nucleotides align to TRBD1. The CDR3 is 15 residues long. CDR1 and CDR2 (germline): SNHLY, FYNNEI. The trim removed 7 bases at V and 8 bases at J, leaving 10 bases unmatched.

This clone was seen once. V and J are TRBV6-5 and TRBJ1-6; D remains ambiguous. CDR3 length: 13 amino acids. Germline V CDR1 and CDR2: MNHEY, SVGAGI. Trimming took off 5 bases at V and 7 bases at J, with 9 bases between the two ends. The CDR3 nucleotides are TGTGCCAGCAGTCCAATCCAGAATTCACCCCTCCACTTT. It translates to CASSPIQNSPLHF.